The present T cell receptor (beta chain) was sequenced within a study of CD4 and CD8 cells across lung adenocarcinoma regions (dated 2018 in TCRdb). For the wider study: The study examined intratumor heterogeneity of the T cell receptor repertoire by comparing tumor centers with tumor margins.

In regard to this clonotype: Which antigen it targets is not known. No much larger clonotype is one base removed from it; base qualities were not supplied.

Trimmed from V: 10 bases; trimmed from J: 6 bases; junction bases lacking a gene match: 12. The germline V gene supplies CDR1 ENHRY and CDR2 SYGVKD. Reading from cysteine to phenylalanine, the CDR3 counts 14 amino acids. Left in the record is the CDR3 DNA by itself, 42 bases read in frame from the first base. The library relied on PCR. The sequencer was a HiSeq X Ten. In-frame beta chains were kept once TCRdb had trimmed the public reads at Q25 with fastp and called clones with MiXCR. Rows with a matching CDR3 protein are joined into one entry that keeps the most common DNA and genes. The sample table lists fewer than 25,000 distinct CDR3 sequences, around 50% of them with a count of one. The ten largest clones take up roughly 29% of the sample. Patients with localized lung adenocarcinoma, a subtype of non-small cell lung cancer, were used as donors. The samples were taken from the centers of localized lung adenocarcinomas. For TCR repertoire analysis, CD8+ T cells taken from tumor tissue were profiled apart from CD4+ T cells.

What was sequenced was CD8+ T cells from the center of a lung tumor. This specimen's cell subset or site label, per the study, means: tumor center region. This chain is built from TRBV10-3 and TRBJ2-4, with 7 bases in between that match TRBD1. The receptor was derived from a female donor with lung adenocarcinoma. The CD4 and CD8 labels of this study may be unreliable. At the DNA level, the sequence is TGTGCCACCAAGGTCCCGGCAGGGGGAAACATTCAGTACTTC. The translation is CATKVPAGGNIQYF.